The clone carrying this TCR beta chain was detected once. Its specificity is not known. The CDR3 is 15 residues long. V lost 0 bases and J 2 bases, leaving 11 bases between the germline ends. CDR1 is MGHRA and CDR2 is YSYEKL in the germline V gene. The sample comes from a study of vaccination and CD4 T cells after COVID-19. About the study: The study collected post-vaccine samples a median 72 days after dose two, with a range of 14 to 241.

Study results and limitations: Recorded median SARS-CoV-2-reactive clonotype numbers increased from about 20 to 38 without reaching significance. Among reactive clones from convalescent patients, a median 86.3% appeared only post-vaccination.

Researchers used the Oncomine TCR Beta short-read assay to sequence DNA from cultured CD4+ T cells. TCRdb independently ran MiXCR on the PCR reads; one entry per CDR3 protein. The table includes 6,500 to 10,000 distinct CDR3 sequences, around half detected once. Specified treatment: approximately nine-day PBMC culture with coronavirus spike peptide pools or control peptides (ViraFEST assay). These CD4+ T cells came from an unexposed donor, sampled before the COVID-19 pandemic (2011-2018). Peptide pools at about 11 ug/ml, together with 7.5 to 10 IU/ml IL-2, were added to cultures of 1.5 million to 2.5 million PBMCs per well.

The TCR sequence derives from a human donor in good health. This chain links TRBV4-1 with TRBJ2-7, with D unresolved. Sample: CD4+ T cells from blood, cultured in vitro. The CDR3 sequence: CASSQDVRATYEQYF. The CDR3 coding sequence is TGCGCCAGCAGCCAAGACGTCCGGGCGACCTACGAGCAGTACTTC.